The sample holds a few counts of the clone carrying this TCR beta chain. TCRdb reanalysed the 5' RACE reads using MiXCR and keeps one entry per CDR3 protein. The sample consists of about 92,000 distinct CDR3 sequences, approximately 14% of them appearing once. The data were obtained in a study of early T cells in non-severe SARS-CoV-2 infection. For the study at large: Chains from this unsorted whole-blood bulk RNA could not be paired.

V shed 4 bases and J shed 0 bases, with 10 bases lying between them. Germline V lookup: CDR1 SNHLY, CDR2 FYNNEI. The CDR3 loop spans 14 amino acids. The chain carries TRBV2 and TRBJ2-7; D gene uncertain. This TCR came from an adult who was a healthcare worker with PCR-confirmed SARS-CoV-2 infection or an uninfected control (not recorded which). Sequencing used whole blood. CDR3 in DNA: TGTGCCAGCAGTGCAGAGCGTCGCTCCTACGAGCAGTACTTC. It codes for CASSAERRSYEQYF.